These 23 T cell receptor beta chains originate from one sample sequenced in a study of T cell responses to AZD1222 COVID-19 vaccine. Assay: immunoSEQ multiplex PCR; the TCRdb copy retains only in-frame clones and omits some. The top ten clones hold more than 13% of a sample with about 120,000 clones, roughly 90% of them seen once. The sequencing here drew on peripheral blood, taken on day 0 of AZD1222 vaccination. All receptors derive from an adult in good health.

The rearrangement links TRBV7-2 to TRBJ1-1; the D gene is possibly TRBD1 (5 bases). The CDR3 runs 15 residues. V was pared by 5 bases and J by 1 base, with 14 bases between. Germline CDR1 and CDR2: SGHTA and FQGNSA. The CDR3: CASSLGVKRNTEAFF. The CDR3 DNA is TGTGCCAGCAGCCTAGGGGTGAAGAGGAACACTGAAGCTTTCTTT. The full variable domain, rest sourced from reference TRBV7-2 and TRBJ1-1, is GAGVSQSPSNKVTEKGKDVELRCDPISGHTALYWYRQSLGQGLEFLIYFQGNSAPDKSGLPSDRFSAERTGGSVSTLTIQRTQQEDSAVYLCASSLGVKRNTEAFFGQGTRLTVV.

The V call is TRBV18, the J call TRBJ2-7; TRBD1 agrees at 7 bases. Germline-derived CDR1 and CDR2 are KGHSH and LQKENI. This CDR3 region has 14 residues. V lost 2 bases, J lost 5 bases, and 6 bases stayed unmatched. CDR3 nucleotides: TGTGCCAGCTCACCAAGACAGGGTAGGGACGAGCAGTACTTC. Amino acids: CASSPRQGRDEQYF. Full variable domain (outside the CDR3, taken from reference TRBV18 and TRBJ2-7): NAGVMQNPRHLVRRRGQEARLRCSPMKGHSHVYWYRQLPEEGLKFMVYLQKENIIDESGMPKERFSAEFPKEGPSILRIQQVVRGDSAAYFCASSPRQGRDEQYFGPGTRLTVT.

As DNA, the CDR3 is TGTGCCAGCAGTTACTCGGCAGGTTCGAACACTGAAGCTTTCTTT. Its translation is CASSYSAGSNTEAFF. The chain combines TRBV6-6 with TRBJ1-1; the D is unclear. CDR3 size: 15 residues. V was shortened by 0 bases and J by 1 base, with 9 bases between the two germline ends. Per germline, CDR1 MNHNY and CDR2 SVGAGI (reference sequence).

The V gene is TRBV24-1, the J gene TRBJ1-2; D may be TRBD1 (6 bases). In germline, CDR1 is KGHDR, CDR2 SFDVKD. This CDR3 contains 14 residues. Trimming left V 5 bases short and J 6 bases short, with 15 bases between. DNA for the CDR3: TGTGCCACCAGTGGTAGTCACAGGGTAGATGGCTACACCTTC. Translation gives CATSGSHRVDGYTF.

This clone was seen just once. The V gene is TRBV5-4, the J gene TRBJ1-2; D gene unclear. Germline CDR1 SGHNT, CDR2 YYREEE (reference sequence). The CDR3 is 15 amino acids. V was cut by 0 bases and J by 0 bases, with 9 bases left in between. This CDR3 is CASSLVGAPNYGYTF. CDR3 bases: TGTGCCAGCAGCTTGGTCGGAGCCCCTAACTATGGCTACACCTTC.

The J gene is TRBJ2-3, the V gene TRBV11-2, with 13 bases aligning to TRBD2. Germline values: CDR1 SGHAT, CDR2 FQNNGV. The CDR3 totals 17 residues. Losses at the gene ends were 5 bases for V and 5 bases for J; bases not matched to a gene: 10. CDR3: CASSTSLTSGGGDTQYF. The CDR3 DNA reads TGTGCCAGCAGCACATCCCTCACTAGCGGGGGGGGAGATACGCAGTATTTT.

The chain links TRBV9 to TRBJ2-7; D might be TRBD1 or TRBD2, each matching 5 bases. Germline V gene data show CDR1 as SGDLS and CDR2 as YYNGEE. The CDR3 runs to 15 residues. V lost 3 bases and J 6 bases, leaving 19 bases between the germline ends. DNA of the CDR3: TGTGCCAGCAGCGCAACCGGGACCGGAAAGGGCGAGCAGTACTTC. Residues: CASSATGTGKGEQYF. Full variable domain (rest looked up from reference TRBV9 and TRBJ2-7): DSGVTQTPKHLITATGQRVTLRCSPRSGDLSVYWYQQSLDQGLQFLIQYYNGEERAKGNILERFSAQQFPDLHSELNLSSLELGDSALYFCASSATGTGKGEQYFGPGTRLTVT.

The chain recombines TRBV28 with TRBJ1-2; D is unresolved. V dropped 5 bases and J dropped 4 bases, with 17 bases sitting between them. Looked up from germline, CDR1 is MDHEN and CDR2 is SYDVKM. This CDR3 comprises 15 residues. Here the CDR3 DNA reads TGTGCCAGCAGTCTAGACTGGGTTGGACGCTATGGCTACACCTTC. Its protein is CASSLDWVGRYGYTF.

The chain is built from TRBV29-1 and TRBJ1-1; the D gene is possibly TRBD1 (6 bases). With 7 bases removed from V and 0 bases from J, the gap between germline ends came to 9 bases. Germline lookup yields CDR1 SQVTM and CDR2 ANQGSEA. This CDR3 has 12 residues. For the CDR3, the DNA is TGCAGCGGGGACATCTTGAACACTGAAGCTTTCTTT. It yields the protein CSGDILNTEAFF.

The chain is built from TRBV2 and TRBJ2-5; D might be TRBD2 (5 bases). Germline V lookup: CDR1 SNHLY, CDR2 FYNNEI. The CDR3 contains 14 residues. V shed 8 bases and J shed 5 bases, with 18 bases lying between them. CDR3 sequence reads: CASLTAVRGETQYF. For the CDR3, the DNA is TGTGCCAGCCTTACCGCAGTGAGAGGGGAGACCCAGTACTTC. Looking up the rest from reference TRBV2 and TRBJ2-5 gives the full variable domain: EPEVTQTPSHQVTQMGQEVILRCVPISNHLYFYWYRQILGQKVEFLVSFYNNEISEKSEIFDDQFSVERPDGSNFTLKIRSTKLEDSAMYFCASLTAVRGETQYFGPGTRLLVL.

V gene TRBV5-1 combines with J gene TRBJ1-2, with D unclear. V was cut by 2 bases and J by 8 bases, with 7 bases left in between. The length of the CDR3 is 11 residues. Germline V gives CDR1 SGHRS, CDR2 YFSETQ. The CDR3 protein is CASSFAGGYTF. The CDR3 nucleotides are TGCGCCAGCAGCTTCGCCGGGGGCTACACCTTC.

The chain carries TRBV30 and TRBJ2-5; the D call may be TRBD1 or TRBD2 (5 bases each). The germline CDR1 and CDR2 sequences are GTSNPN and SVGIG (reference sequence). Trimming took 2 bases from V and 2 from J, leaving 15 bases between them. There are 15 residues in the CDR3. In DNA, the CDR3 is TGTGCCTGGAGTCCCCCCCCGGGGCAGCAAGAGACCCAGTACTTC. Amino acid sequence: CAWSPPPGQQETQYF.

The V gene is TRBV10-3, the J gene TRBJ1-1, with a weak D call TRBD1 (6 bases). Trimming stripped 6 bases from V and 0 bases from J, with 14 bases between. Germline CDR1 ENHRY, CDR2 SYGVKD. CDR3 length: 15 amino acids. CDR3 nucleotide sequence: TGTGCCATCAGCCCCCAGGGGACCATGAACACTGAAGCTTTCTTT. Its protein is CAISPQGTMNTEAFF.

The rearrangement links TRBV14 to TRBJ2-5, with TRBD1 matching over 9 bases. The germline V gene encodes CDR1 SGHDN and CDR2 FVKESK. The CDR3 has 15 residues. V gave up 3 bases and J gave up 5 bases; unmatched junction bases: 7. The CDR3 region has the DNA TGTGCCAGCAGCCATCAACAGGGGGCTGCTGAGACCCAGTACTTC. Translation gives CASSHQQGAAETQYF. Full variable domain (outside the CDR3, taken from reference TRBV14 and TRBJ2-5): EAGVTQFPSHSVIEKGQTVTLRCDPISGHDNLYWYRRVMGKEIKFLLHFVKESKQDESGMPNNRFLAERTGGTYSTLKVQPAELEDSGVYFCASSHQQGAAETQYFGPGTRLLVL.

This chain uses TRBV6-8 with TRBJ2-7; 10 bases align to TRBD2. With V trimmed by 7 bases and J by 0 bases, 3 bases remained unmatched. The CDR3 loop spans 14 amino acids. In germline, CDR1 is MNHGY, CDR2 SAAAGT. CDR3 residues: CASKGLAYSYEQYF. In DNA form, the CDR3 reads TGTGCCAGCAAGGGACTAGCGTACTCCTACGAGCAGTACTTC.

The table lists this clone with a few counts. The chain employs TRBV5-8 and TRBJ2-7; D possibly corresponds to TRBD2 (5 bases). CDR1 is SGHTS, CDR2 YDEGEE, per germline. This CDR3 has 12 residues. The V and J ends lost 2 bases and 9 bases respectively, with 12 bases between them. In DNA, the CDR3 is TGTGCCAGCAGCTTTAAGAGGGCAGGGCAGTACTTC. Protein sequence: CASSFKRAGQYF. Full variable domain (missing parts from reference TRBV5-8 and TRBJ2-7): EAGVTQSPTHLIKTRGQQATLRCSPISGHTSVYWYQQALGLGLQFLLWYDEGEERNRGNFPPRFSGRQFPNYSSELNVNALELEDSALYLCASSFKRAGQYFGPGTRLTVT.

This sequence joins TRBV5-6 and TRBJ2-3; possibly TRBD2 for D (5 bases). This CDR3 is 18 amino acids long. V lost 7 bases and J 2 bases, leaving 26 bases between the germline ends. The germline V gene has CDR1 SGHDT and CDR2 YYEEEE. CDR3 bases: TGTGCCAGCTGGAACGGGATCCTCTCCCCAATAGCCACAGATACGCAGTATTTT. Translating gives CASWNGILSPIATDTQYF.

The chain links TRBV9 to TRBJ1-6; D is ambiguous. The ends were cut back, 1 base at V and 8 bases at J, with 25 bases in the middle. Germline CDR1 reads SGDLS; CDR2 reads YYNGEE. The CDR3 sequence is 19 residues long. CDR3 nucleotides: TGTGCCAGCAGCGTAACTGCTAACGGAATGACCTCTTTTGATTCACCCCTCCACTTT. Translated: CASSVTANGMTSFDSPLHF.

The CDR3 here is CASSEDGAWYGYTF. CDR3 DNA: TGTGCCAGCAGTGAAGACGGGGCTTGGTATGGCTACACCTTC. V is TRBV6-1 and J is TRBJ1-2; D perhaps matches TRBD1 (5 bases). Trimming took 1 base from V and 5 from J, leaving 11 bases between them. Looked up from germline, CDR1 is MNHNS and CDR2 is SASEGT. This CDR3 is built from 14 residues.

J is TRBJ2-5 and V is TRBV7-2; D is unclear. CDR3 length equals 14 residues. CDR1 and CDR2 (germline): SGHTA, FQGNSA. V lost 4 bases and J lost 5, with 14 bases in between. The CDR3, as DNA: TGTGCCAGCAGCTCCGCGGTCTGGTTGGAGACCCAGTACTTC. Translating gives CASSSAVWLETQYF.

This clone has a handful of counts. CDR3 in amino acids: CASSLLQGAAPPFYEQYF. Written as DNA, the CDR3 is TGTGCCAGCAGTCTACTACAGGGGGCTGCCCCCCCGTTCTACGAGCAGTACTTC. J is TRBJ2-7 and V is TRBV6-6; TRBD1 matches 9 bases. This CDR3 has 18 amino acids. Germline assignment: CDR1 MNHNY and CDR2 SVGAGI (reference sequence). V was pared by 5 bases and J by 3 bases, with 17 bases of the junction left unmatched.

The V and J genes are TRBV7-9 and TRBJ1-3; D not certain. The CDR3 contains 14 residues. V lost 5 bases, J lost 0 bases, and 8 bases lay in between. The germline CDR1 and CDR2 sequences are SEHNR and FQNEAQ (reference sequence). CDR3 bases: TGTGCCAGCAGCGAGATCAGCTCTGGAAACACCATATATTTT. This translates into CASSEISSGNTIYF.

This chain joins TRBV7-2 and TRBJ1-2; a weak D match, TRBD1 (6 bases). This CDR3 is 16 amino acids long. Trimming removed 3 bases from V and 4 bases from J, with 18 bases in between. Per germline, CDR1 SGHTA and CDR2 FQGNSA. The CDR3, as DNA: TGTGCCAGCAGCTTCACACAGGGAAACCGGGCCTATGGCTACACCTTC. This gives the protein CASSFTQGNRAYGYTF.